This T cell receptor (beta chain) was retrieved from a study of T cells after yellow fever vaccination. Study-wide results and limits: Any FACS-sorted repertoire could hold abundant clonotypes that contaminate it from the bulk population. Some clonotypes, a small share, were shared between CD4 and CD8 compartments. Subsequent booster samples again held most clones from primary vaccination (less than 98% CD4, roughly 91% CD8).

This clonotype was found many times. The antigen is unknown. Making TCR cDNA involved 5'RACE template switching, which added UMIs and a universal primer site. TCRdb processed the 5' RACE reads anew with MiXCR; each CDR3 protein has one entry. The sample has 340,000 or so distinct CDR3 sequences, around 13% seen once; the top ten hold 3.2%. V lost 0 bases, J lost 3 bases, and 7 bases lay in between. The CDR3 has 14 amino acids. The germline V gene has CDR1 LGHNA and CDR2 YSLEER. The rearrangement uses TRBV4-3 and TRBJ2-3; D is perhaps TRBD2 (5 bases). The sample consisted of CD4+ T cells sorted from PBMCs, taken 15 days after the yellow fever booster vaccination. This sequence originates from a young man who received the YFV17D yellow fever vaccine. The CDR3 coding sequence is TGCGCCAGCAGCCAAGAACTAGAAACAGATACGCAGTATTTT. This codes for CASSQELETDTQYF.